A selection of T cell receptor beta chains follows, all from one sample in a study of CD8 T cells in ankylosing spondylitis. TCRdb reanalysed the 5' RACE reads using MiXCR and keeps one entry per CDR3 protein. The data contain about 33,000 distinct CDR3 sequences, more than 9.5% of them seen just once; the ten biggest clones take up 20%. Sample: synovial fluid, either unsorted or a sorted T cell fraction (not recorded which). Receptors originate from a male donor with ankylosing spondylitis. Each CDR3 is given with its conserved first and last residue. Clone size, where shown, is once, few, many, or a class for clones that have expanded.

v_call: TRBV5-6; clone_size: few; j_call: TRBJ1-2; cdr3_aa: CASSFAGQGNYGYTF
v_call: TRBV12-5; clone_size: many; j_call: TRBJ2-5; cdr3_aa: CASGLELPQETQYF
v_call: TRBV29-1; clone_size: few; j_call: TRBJ1-5; cdr3_aa: CSVGGDRVDQPQHF
v_call: TRBV6-1; clone_size: few; j_call: TRBJ2-1; cdr3_aa: CASSRDRTYNEQFF
v_call: TRBV5-4; clone_size: NA; j_call: TRBJ2-7; cdr3_aa: CASSPLRGITYEQYF
v_call: TRBV9; clone_size: NA; j_call: TRBJ1-5; cdr3_aa: CASSAGFRRNQPQHF
v_call: TRBV28; clone_size: few; j_call: TRBJ2-7; cdr3_aa: CASRPGGGVLEQYF
v_call: TRBV7-9; clone_size: few; j_call: TRBJ1-2; cdr3_aa: CASSLSVRPNYGYTF
v_call: TRBV29-1; clone_size: medium-sized; j_call: TRBJ2-7; cdr3_aa: CSFTGHLYEQYF
v_call: TRBV28; clone_size: NA; j_call: TRBJ2-1; cdr3_aa: CASRATSRKFF
v_call: TRBV7-9; clone_size: many; j_call: TRBJ2-7; cdr3_aa: CASSFDDRVYEQYF
v_call: TRBV29-1; clone_size: many; j_call: TRBJ2-7; cdr3_aa: CSAYTGGRYEQYF
v_call: TRBV5-6; clone_size: NA; j_call: TRBJ2-1; cdr3_aa: CASGLGHLSSYNEQFF
v_call: TRBV12-3/TRBV12-4; clone_size: NA; j_call: TRBJ2-7; cdr3_aa: CASSSTPGLAGGYEQYF
v_call: TRBV12-3/TRBV12-4; clone_size: NA; j_call: TRBJ2-7; cdr3_aa: CASVGGERDLSSSSYEQYF
v_call: TRBV2; clone_size: few; j_call: TRBJ1-4; cdr3_aa: CASKQREKLFF
v_call: TRBV27; clone_size: many; j_call: TRBJ2-1; cdr3_aa: CASTWTSGRNEQFF
v_call: TRBV5-6; clone_size: many; j_call: TRBJ2-1; cdr3_aa: CASSYYYNEQFF
v_call: TRBV18; clone_size: NA; j_call: TRBJ1-4; cdr3_aa: CASSPSGEKLFF
v_call: TRBV4-1; clone_size: many; j_call: TRBJ2-2; cdr3_aa: CASSQDGGGRVYTGELFF
v_call: TRBV27; clone_size: NA; j_call: TRBJ2-7; cdr3_aa: CASSYLTGAYEQYF
v_call: TRBV7-6; clone_size: NA; j_call: TRBJ2-5; cdr3_aa: CASSLRPSTETQYF
v_call: TRBV7-8; clone_size: many; j_call: TRBJ2-7; cdr3_aa: CASSSSGRESYEQYF
v_call: TRBV18; clone_size: many; j_call: TRBJ1-6; cdr3_aa: CASSPSAALDSPLHF
v_call: TRBV6-2/TRBV6-3; clone_size: many; j_call: TRBJ1-5; cdr3_aa: CASSSGHAQHF
v_call: TRBV28; clone_size: few; j_call: TRBJ2-7; cdr3_aa: CASSPLVEGTKYF
v_call: TRBV11-1; clone_size: many; j_call: TRBJ2-1; cdr3_aa: CASSLDRGKNEQFF
v_call: TRBV9; clone_size: many; j_call: TRBJ2-1; cdr3_aa: CASSGKRDNNEQFF
v_call: TRBV29-1; clone_size: many; j_call: TRBJ2-1; cdr3_aa: CSVEGVSQPRRETSNEQFF
v_call: TRBV14; clone_size: many; j_call: TRBJ2-1; cdr3_aa: CASSPSGLAGDNEQFF
v_call: TRBV7-9; clone_size: NA; j_call: TRBJ1-2; cdr3_aa: CASGNQGQGARGYTF
v_call: TRBV5-1; clone_size: few; j_call: TRBJ2-1; cdr3_aa: CASSWSQTGSYNEQFF
v_call: TRBV7-9; clone_size: NA; j_call: TRBJ2-3; cdr3_aa: CASSIPGDLGGVEYF
v_call: TRBV9; clone_size: NA; j_call: TRBJ2-7; cdr3_aa: CASSVAAGVGEQYF
v_call: TRBV20-1; clone_size: NA; j_call: TRBJ2-1; cdr3_aa: CSAYATSGGYNEQFF
v_call: TRBV28; clone_size: many; j_call: TRBJ2-5; cdr3_aa: CASSLYGDREDETQYF
v_call: TRBV10-2; clone_size: many; j_call: TRBJ2-1; cdr3_aa: CASSDDGGKAYNEQFF
v_call: TRBV28; clone_size: medium-sized; j_call: TRBJ1-1; cdr3_aa: CASRGSGTGNTEAFF
v_call: TRBV28; clone_size: many; j_call: TRBJ2-2; cdr3_aa: CASTPARLAATGELFF
v_call: TRBV5-1; clone_size: few; j_call: TRBJ2-7; cdr3_aa: CASGLYGSYEQYF
v_call: TRBV5-1; clone_size: few; j_call: TRBJ1-1; cdr3_aa: CASSLDGSGDITEAFF
v_call: TRBV7-9; clone_size: NA; j_call: TRBJ2-5; cdr3_aa: CASSLGTDQETQYF
v_call: TRBV24-1; clone_size: many; j_call: TRBJ2-1; cdr3_aa: CASGTDNEQFF
v_call: TRBV5-1; clone_size: few; j_call: TRBJ2-3; cdr3_aa: CASSFSTSGLSDTQYF
v_call: TRBV4-1; clone_size: many; j_call: TRBJ1-1; cdr3_aa: CASSQVHPLNTEAFF
v_call: TRBV6-2/TRBV6-3; clone_size: NA; j_call: TRBJ2-7; cdr3_aa: CASSPNRAYEQYF
v_call: TRBV24-1; clone_size: few; j_call: TRBJ1-1; cdr3_aa: CATRGENTEAFF
v_call: TRBV27; clone_size: many; j_call: TRBJ1-2; cdr3_aa: CASSAPGQGTSGYTF
v_call: TRBV28; clone_size: NA; j_call: TRBJ2-1; cdr3_aa: CASRSRTGFTNEQFF